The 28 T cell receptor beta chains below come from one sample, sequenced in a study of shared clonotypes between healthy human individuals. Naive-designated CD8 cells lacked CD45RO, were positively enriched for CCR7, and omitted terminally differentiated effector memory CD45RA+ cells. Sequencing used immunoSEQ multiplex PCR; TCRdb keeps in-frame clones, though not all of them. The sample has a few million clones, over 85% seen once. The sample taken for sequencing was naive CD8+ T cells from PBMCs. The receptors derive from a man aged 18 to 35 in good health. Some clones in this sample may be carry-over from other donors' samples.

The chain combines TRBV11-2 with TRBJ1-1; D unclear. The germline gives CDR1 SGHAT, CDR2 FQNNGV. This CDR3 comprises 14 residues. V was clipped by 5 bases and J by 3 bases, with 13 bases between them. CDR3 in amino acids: CASSLRTGDTEAFF. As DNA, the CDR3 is TGTGCCAGCAGCCTTAGGACCGGTGACACTGAAGCTTTCTTT.

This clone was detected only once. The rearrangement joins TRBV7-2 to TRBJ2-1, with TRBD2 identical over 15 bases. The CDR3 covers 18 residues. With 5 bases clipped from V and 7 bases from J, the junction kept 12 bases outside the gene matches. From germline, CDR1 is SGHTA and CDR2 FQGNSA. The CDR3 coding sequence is TGTGCCAGCAGCCCGTCAGTTGTCGGACTAGCGGGAGGGAATGAGCAGTTCTTC. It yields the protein CASSPSVVGLAGGNEQFF.

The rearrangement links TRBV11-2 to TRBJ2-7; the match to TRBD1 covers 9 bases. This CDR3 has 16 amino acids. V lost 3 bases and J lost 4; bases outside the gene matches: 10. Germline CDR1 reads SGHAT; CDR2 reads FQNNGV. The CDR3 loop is CASSLRRDRAEYEQYF. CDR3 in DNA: TGTGCCAGCAGCTTGCGCCGGGACAGGGCAGAGTACGAGCAGTACTTC.

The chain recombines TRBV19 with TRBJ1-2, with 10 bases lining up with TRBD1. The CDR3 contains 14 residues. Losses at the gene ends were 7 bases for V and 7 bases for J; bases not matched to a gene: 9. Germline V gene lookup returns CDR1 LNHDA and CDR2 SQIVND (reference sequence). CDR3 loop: CASTRIGQGGGYTF. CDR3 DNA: TGTGCCAGTACCCGAATCGGACAGGGGGGTGGCTACACCTTC.

Here the CDR3 reads CASSPERTGVTGELFF. Written as DNA, the CDR3 is TGTGCCAGCAGCCCAGAGCGGACAGGGGTCACCGGGGAGCTGTTTTTT. The chain is built from TRBV11-2 and TRBJ2-2; 9 bases map to TRBD1. The CDR3 totals 16 residues. V trimming: 5 bases; J trimming: 4 bases; junction bases outside the gene matches: 8. The V gene's germline CDR1 is SGHAT and CDR2 FQNNGV.

CDR3 region: CASSLVYGYTF. In DNA form, the CDR3 reads TGCGCCAGCAGCTTGGTATATGGCTACACCTTC. The rearrangement links TRBV5-1 to TRBJ1-2, with no clear D. The V gene lost 0 bases and the J gene lost 5 bases, with 2 bases spanning the gap. This CDR3 has 11 residues. CDR1 and CDR2 (germline): SGHRS, YFSETQ.

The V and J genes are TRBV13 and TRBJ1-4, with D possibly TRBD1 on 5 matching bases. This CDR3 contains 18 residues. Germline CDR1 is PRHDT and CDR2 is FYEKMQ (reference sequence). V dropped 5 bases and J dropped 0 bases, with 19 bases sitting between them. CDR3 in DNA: TGTGCCAGCAGCCCTACAGGAGTACGGGGTGCAACTAATGAAAAACTGTTTTTT. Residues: CASSPTGVRGATNEKLFF.

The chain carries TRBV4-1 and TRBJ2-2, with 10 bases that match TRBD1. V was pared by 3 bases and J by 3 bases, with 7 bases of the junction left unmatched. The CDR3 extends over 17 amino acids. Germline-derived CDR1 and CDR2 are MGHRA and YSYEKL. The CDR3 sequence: CASSHPGQGGHTGELFF. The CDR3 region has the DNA TGCGCCAGCAGCCATCCAGGACAGGGGGGCCACACCGGGGAGCTGTTTTTT.

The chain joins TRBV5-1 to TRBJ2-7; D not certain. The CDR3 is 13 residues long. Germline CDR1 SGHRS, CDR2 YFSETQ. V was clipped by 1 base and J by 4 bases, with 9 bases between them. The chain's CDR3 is CASSLMAEYEQYF. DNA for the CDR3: TGCGCCAGCAGCTTGATGGCGGAGTACGAGCAGTACTTC.

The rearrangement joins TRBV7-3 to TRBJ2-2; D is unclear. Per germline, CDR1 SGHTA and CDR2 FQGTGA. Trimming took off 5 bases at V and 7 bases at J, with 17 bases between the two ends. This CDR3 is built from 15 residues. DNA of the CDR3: TGTGCCAGCAGCCAAGGGTCCGGGCCGGGCGGGGAGCTGTTTTTT. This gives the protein CASSQGSGPGGELFF.

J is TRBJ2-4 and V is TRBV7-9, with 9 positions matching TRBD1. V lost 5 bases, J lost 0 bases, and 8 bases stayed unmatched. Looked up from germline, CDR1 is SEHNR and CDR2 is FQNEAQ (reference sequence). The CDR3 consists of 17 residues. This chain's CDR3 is CASSPGQGILAKNIQYF. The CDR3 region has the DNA TGTGCCAGCAGCCCCGGACAGGGGATTTTAGCCAAAAACATTCAGTACTTC.

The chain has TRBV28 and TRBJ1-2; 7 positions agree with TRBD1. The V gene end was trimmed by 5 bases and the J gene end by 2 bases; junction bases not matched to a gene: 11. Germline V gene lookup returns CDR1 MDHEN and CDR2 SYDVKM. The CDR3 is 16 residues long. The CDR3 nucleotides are TGTGCCAGCAGTGAACGACAGGGCTTATTAAACTATGGCTACACCTTC. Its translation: CASSERQGLLNYGYTF.

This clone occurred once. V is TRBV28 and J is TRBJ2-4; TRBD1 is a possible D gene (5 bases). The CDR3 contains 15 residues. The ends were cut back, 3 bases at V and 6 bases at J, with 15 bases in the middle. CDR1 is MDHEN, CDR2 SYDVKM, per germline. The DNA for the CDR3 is TGTGCCAGCAGTTTCAGGCAGGGCGTAGGAAACATTCAGTACTTC. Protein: CASSFRQGVGNIQYF.

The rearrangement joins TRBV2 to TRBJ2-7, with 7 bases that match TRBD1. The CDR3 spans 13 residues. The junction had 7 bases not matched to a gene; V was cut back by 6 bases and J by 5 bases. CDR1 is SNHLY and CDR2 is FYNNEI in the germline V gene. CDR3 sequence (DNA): TGTGCCAGCAGAGCCACAGGGGCCCACGAGCAGTACTTC. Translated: CASRATGAHEQYF.

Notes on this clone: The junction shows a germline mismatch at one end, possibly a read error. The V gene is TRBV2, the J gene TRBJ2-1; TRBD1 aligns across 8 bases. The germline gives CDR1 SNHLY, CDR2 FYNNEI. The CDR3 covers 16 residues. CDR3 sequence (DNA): TGTGCCAGCAGCGAAGGACAGGGTGTTTTGGGGAATGAGCAGTTCTTC. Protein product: CASSEGQGVLGNEQFF.

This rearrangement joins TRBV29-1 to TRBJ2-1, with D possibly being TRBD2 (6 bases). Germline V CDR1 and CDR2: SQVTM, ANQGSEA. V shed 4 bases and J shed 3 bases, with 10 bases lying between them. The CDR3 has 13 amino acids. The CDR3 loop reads CSVVVSGYNEQFF. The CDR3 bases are TGCAGCGTTGTGGTTAGCGGCTACAATGAGCAGTTCTTC.

The CDR3 is CASSRTPGLAVINYEQYF. The CDR3 DNA sequence: TGTGCCAGCAGCCGCACGCCGGGACTAGCGGTGATCAACTACGAGCAGTACTTC. The gene calls are TRBV11-1 and TRBJ2-7, with TRBD2 matching over 11 bases. Germline trimming cut 5 bases from V and 3 bases from J; bases unmatched to any gene: 15. Germline assignment: CDR1 SGHAT and CDR2 FQDESV (reference sequence). The CDR3 length is 18 residues.

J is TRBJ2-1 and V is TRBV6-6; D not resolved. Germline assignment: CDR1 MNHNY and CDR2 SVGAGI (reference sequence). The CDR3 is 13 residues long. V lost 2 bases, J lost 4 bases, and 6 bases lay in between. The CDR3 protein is CASSYLVYNEQFF. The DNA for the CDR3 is TGTGCCAGCAGTTACCTTGTGTACAATGAGCAGTTCTTC.

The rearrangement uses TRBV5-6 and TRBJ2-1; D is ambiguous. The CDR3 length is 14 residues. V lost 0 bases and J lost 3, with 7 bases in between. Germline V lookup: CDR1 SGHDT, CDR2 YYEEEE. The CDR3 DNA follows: TGTGCCAGCAGCTTGGTGGTCAGCTACAATGAGCAGTTCTTC. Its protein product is CASSLVVSYNEQFF.

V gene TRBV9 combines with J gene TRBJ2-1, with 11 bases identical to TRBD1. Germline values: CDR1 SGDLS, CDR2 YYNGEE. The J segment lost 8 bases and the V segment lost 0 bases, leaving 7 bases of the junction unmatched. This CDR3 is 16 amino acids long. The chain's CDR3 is CASSVGRDRGIYEQFF. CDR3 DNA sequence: TGTGCCAGCAGCGTAGGAAGGGACAGGGGGATCTATGAGCAGTTCTTC.

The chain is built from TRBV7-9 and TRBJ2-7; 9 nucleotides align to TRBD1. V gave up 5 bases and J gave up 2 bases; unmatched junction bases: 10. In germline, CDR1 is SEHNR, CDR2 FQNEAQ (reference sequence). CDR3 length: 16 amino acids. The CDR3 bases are TGTGCCAGCAGCCCCACCTGGGACAGGGTAGCCTACGAGCAGTACTTC. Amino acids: CASSPTWDRVAYEQYF.

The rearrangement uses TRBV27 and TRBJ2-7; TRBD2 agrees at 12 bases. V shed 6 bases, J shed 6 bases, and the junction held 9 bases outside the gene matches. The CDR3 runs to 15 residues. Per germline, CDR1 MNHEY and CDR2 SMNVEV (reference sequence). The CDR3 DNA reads TGTGCCAGCAGATTACTAGCGGGAGGTGGTGGCGAGCAGTACTTC. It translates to CASRLLAGGGGEQYF.

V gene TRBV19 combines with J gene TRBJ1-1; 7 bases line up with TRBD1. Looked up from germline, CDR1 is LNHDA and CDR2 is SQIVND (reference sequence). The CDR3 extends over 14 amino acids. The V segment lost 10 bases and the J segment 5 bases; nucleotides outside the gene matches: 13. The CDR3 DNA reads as TGTGCCACGTACTCCGACAGGGATTCGACTGAAGCTTTCTTT. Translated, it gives CATYSDRDSTEAFF.

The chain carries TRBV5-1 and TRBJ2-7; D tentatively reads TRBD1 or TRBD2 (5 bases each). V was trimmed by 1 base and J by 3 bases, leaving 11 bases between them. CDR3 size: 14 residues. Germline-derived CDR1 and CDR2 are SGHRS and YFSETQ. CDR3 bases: TGCGCCAGCAGCTTGACCGGGGCAGACTACGAGCAGTACTTC. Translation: CASSLTGADYEQYF.

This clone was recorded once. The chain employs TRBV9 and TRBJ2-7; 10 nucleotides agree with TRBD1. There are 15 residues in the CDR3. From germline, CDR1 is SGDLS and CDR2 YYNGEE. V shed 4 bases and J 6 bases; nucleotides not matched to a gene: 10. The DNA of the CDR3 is TGTGCCAGCAGCCTGGGGACAGGGGATTTGGTCGAGCAGTACTTC. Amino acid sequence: CASSLGTGDLVEQYF.

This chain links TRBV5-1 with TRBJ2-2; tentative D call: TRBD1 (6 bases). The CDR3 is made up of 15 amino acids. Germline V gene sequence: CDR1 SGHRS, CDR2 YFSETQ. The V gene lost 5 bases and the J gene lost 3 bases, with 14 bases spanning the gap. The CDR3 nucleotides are TGCGCCAGCAGATGGACCCCAGGGGACACCGGGGAGCTGTTTTTT. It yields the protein CASRWTPGDTGELFF.

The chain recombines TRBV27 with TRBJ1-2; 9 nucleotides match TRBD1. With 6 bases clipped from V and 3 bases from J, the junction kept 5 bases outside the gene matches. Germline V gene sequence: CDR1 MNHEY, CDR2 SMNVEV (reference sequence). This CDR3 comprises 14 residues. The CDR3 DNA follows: TGTGCCAGCAGCCCAGACAGGGGGTACTATGGCTACACCTTC. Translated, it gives CASSPDRGYYGYTF.

As DNA, the CDR3 is TGTGCCAGCAGCCCTGACAGGACTAACTATGGCTACACCTTC. It codes for CASSPDRTNYGYTF. V is TRBV14 and J is TRBJ1-2; D possibly corresponds to TRBD1 (6 bases). V lost 4 bases and J lost 0, with 9 bases in between. In germline, CDR1 is SGHDN, CDR2 FVKESK. The CDR3 has 14 residues.